The 17 T cell receptor beta chains in this list originate from one sample, sequenced in a study of blood T cells in healthy people across ages. The authors ran a second PCR of about 7 to 11 cycles using a sample-barcoded 5' primer and a J-beta primer mix. Each CDR3 protein gets one entry after TCRdb re-called the 5' RACE reads with MiXCR. The data contain about 760,000 distinct CDR3 sequences, around 25% of them singletons. These data were also filed under a second study, of T cells of mothers and their children.

Material: blood. The receptors were sampled from a boy aged 10-17 years in good health.

This clonotype was observed a handful of times. This chain links TRBV5-5 with TRBJ2-1, with D hard to call. This CDR3 has 14 residues. CDR1 is SGHKS, CDR2 YYEKEE, per germline (reference sequence). Trimming left V 2 bases short and J 4 bases short, with 10 bases between. Written as DNA, the CDR3 is TGTGCCAGCAGCTTCCTGGACGGATACAATGAGCAGTTCTTC. It encodes CASSFLDGYNEQFF.

This chain links TRBV7-9 with TRBJ1-1; TRBD1 is a possible D gene (5 bases). The germline gives CDR1 SEHNR, CDR2 FQNEAQ (reference sequence). The V and J ends lost 2 bases and 2 bases respectively, with 12 bases between them. The length of the CDR3 is 15 residues. The CDR3 DNA reads TGTGCCAGCAGCTTATGGCAGGGTGTTAACACTGAAGCTTTCTTT. Protein sequence: CASSLWQGVNTEAFF. The full variable domain, rest sourced from reference TRBV7-9 and TRBJ1-1, is DTGVSQNPRHKITKRGQNVTFRCDPISEHNRLYWYRQTLGQGPEFLTYFQNEAQLEKSRLLSDRFSAERPKGSFSTLEIQRTEQGDSAMYLCASSLWQGVNTEAFFGQGTRLTVV.

This clonotype was detected a few times. The rearrangement links TRBV14 to TRBJ1-1, with a weak D call TRBD1 (5 bases). V lost 0 bases to trimming and J lost 14 bases, with 13 bases between them. This CDR3 region has 12 residues. Germline CDR1 is SGHDN and CDR2 is FVKESK. The CDR3 nucleotides read TGTGCCAGCAGCCAAGAAAGGGGCAGAGCCTTCTTT. Protein: CASSQERGRAFF.

This clonotype was observed a few times. The genes are TRBV5-1 and TRBJ1-1; no clear D gene. Germline lookup yields CDR1 SGHRS and CDR2 YFSETQ. The CDR3 loop spans 14 amino acids. Trimming pared 1 base from V and 2 bases from J, leaving 9 bases between. The chain's CDR3 is CASSLFTGNTEAFF. The CDR3 DNA follows: TGCGCCAGCAGCTTGTTTACGGGAAACACTGAAGCTTTCTTT.

Written as DNA, the CDR3 is TGTGCCAGCAGCCCCCTACTAGGCCAAGAGACCCAGTACTTC. This translates into CASSPLLGQETQYF. This rearrangement joins TRBV7-2 to TRBJ2-5; possible D gene TRBD2, 5 bases. Germline CDR1 SGHTA, CDR2 FQGNSA. The V end was cut by 5 bases, the J end by 1 base, with 11 bases between. This CDR3 is built from 14 residues.

This chain joins TRBV7-2 and TRBJ1-1; tentatively, D is TRBD1 (5 bases). V gave up 4 bases and J gave up 1 base, with 13 bases separating them. CDR3 length equals 15 residues. Looked up from germline, CDR1 is SGHTA and CDR2 is FQGNSA. This CDR3 is CASSWVPGGNTEAFF. The CDR3 nucleotides are TGTGCCAGCAGCTGGGTACCTGGGGGGAACACTGAAGCTTTCTTT.

This clonotype appeared a few times. The V gene is TRBV28, the J gene TRBJ2-1; D may match TRBD1 or TRBD2 (5 bases each). Per germline, CDR1 MDHEN and CDR2 SYDVKM. V was shortened by 8 bases and J by 2 bases, with 13 bases between the two germline ends. CDR3 length: 14 residues. CDR3 in DNA: TGTGCCAGCGGGGGAGTCCGCACCTACAATGAGCAGTTCTTC. This encodes CASGGVRTYNEQFF. Supplemented by reference TRBV28 and TRBJ2-1, the full variable domain reads DVKVTQSSRYLVKRTGEKVFLECVQDMDHENMFWYRQDPGLGLRLIYFSYDVKMKEKGDIPEGYSVSREKKERFSLILESASTNQTSMYLCASGGVRTYNEQFFGPGTRLTVL.

The rearrangement links TRBV5-1 to TRBJ1-4; the D gene is possibly TRBD1 (5 bases). The V gene lost 3 bases and the J gene lost 3 bases, with 15 bases spanning the gap. The CDR3 runs to 16 residues. The germline CDR1 and CDR2 sequences are SGHRS and YFSETQ. CDR3 loop: CASSWGPGLPNEKLFF. The DNA of the CDR3 is TGCGCCAGCAGCTGGGGACCGGGACTGCCTAATGAAAAACTGTTTTTT.

CDR3 DNA: TGTGCCAGCAGCGGCGAAGGGACTAGCGGGGGTATTAGCACAGATACGCAGTATTTT. This sequence encodes CASSGEGTSGGISTDTQYF. This rearrangement joins TRBV7-2 to TRBJ2-3, with 14 bases aligning to TRBD2. CDR1 and CDR2 (germline): SGHTA, FQGNSA. V gave up 5 bases and J gave up 0 bases; unmatched junction bases: 10. The CDR3 length is 19 residues.

The rearrangement joins TRBV11-3 to TRBJ2-7, with 9 bases identical to TRBD2. Germline V CDR1 and CDR2: SGHNT, YENEEA. With V trimmed by 4 bases and J by 0 bases, 7 bases remained unmatched. CDR3 length: 16 amino acids. In DNA form, the CDR3 reads TGTGCCAGCAGCTCCTTCGGACTAGCGAACTCCTACGAGCAGTACTTC. Encoded protein: CASSSFGLANSYEQYF.

The rearrangement uses TRBV4-2 and TRBJ1-5; no firm D call. Trimming took 4 bases from V and 6 from J, leaving 10 bases between them. The CDR3 sequence is 13 residues long. The germline gives CDR1 LGHNA, CDR2 YNFKEQ. The CDR3 nucleotides read TGTGCCAGCAGCCTAAGTAGCCGTCAGCCCCAGCATTTT. Protein sequence: CASSLSSRQPQHF.

This clonotype showed up just a few times. The chain links TRBV9 to TRBJ2-7, with D tentatively TRBD1 (5 bases). CDR1 and CDR2 from the germline V gene are SGDLS and YYNGEE. The length of the CDR3 is 14 residues. The ends were cut back, 0 bases at V and 3 bases at J, with 10 bases in the middle. Here the CDR3 reads CASSVAGKGYEQYF. DNA of the CDR3: TGTGCCAGCAGCGTAGCAGGGAAGGGCTACGAGCAGTACTTC.

This clonotype came up a few times. V usage is TRBV12-3 or TRBV12-4 and J usage is TRBJ2-1; 7 bases fit TRBD2. Trimming at V came to 3 bases and at J to 3 bases, leaving 5 bases not matched to a gene. The CDR3 is 15 amino acids. The CDR3 spells CASSLGRGIYNEQFF. CDR3 nucleotides: TGTGCCAGCAGTTTGGGGCGGGGGATCTACAATGAGCAGTTCTTC.

This chain uses TRBV4-1 with TRBJ1-3; the D is unclear. From germline, CDR1 is MGHRA and CDR2 YSYEKL. Trimming cost V 1 base and J 0 bases, with 10 bases left between them. The CDR3 covers 16 residues. CDR3 region: CASSQGRAFSGNTIYF. Here the CDR3 DNA reads TGCGCCAGCAGCCAAGGGAGGGCCTTCTCTGGAAACACCATATATTTT.

This clonotype was detected only a few times. The V and J genes are TRBV19 and TRBJ2-1; 12 nucleotides match TRBD2. The length of the CDR3 is 15 residues. The V segment lost 5 bases and the J segment 8 bases; nucleotides outside the gene matches: 7. Germline V gene lookup returns CDR1 LNHDA and CDR2 SQIVND (reference sequence). CDR3 sequence reads: CASSATSGSMDEQFF. The CDR3 DNA is TGTGCCAGTAGTGCGACTAGCGGGAGTATGGATGAGCAGTTCTTC.

The rearrangement uses TRBV12-3 or TRBV12-4 and TRBJ2-7, with D perhaps matching TRBD1 (5 bases). V was clipped by 4 bases and J by 2 bases, with 9 bases between them. The CDR3 length is 13 residues. DNA of the CDR3: TGTGCCAGCAGTTACAGGTTCCCCTACGAGCAGTACTTC. This codes for CASSYRFPYEQYF.

The V call is TRBV27, the J call TRBJ1-4, with D possibly matching TRBD1 (6 bases). The CDR3 sequence is 16 residues long. V lost 0 bases and J lost 7, with 15 bases in between. Germline V gene lookup returns CDR1 MNHEY and CDR2 SMNVEV (reference sequence). The CDR3 sequence: CASSLSNPGAGEKLFF. For the CDR3, the DNA is TGTGCCAGCAGTTTATCGAATCCAGGGGCGGGTGAAAAACTGTTTTTT.